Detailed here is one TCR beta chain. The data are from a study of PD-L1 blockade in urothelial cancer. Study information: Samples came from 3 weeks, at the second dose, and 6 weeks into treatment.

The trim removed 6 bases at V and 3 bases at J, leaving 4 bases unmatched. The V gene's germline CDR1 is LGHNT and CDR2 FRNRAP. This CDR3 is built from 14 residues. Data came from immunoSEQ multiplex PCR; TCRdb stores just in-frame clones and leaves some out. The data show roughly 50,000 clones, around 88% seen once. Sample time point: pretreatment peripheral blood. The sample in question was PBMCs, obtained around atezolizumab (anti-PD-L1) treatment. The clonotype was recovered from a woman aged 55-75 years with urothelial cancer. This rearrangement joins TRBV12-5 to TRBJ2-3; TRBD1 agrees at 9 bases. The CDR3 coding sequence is TGTGCTAGTGGGCCTGGACAGGGGACAGATACGCAGTATTTT. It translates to CASGPGQGTDTQYF.